The next 26 T cell receptor beta chains were all read from a single sample in a study of type 1 regulatory T cells. TCRdb re-called the reads through MiXCR, storing one row per CDR3 protein. The sample contains 55,000 to 65,000 distinct CDR3 sequences, 62% of which appear only once. Their antigens are not known. Source material: cultured non-Tr1 T cells, either the whole culture or a sorted T cell fraction (not recorded which). These TCRs come from a human donor in good health.

This clonotype appeared a few times. The chain combines TRBV10-3 with TRBJ1-5; a weak D match, TRBD1 (5 bases). Germline assignment: CDR1 ENHRY and CDR2 SYGVKD. The V end was cut by 3 bases, the J end by 3 bases, with 9 bases between. CDR3 length: 14 amino acids. CDR3 residues: CAISDRELNQPQHF. The CDR3 DNA reads as TGTGCCATCAGTGACAGGGAACTCAATCAGCCCCAGCATTTT.

The chain recombines TRBV7-9 with TRBJ2-1; possibly TRBD2 for D (6 bases). The V end lost 2 bases, the J end lost 6 bases, and 14 bases lay between the germline ends. Germline V gene sequence: CDR1 SEHNR, CDR2 FQNEAQ (reference sequence). This CDR3 has 15 amino acids. The CDR3 region is CASSLNGGPSNEQFF. As DNA, the CDR3 is TGTGCCAGCAGCTTAAACGGAGGGCCATCCAATGAGCAGTTCTTC. The whole variable domain, remainder taken from reference TRBV7-9 and TRBJ2-1, is DTGVSQNPRHKITKRGQNVTFRCDPISEHNRLYWYRQTLGQGPEFLTYFQNEAQLEKSRLLSDRFSAERPKGSFSTLEIQRTEQGDSAMYLCASSLNGGPSNEQFFGPGTRLTVL.

This clonotype appeared a single time. The chain joins TRBV6-1 to TRBJ2-1, with 7 bases fitting TRBD2. CDR3 length: 15 amino acids. Germline V gene data show CDR1 as MNHNS and CDR2 as SASEGT. The V and J ends lost 2 bases and 2 bases, in that order; junction bases with no gene match: 3. The CDR3 DNA follows: TGTGCCAGCAGTGAAACAACTAGCGCCTACAATGAGCAGTTCTTC. Translated, it gives CASSETTSAYNEQFF.

The chain carries TRBV6-2 or TRBV6-3 and TRBJ2-5; TRBD2 matches 7 bases. This CDR3 spans 13 amino acids. The trim removed 11 bases at V and 4 bases at J, leaving 10 bases unmatched. CDR1 and CDR2 (germline): MNHEY, SVGEGT. CDR3 nucleotide sequence: TGTGCCGGATCGGGGGGAGTAAGAGAGACCCAGTACTTC. Its translation: CAGSGGVRETQYF.

The chain is built from TRBV20-1 and TRBJ1-6; 7 bases agree with TRBD1. From germline, CDR1 is DFQATT and CDR2 SNEGSKA (reference sequence). The ends lost 3 bases at V and 7 bases at J; junction bases unmatched: 9. The CDR3 runs to 15 residues. In nucleotides, the CDR3 is TGCAGTGCTAGGACGACAGGGATAAGAAATTCACCCCTCCACTTT. Translating it yields CSARTTGIRNSPLHF.

The chain links TRBV7-2 to TRBJ1-2; 7 bases line up with TRBD1. The length of the CDR3 is 15 residues. Germline CDR1 reads SGHTA; CDR2 reads FQGNSA. Losses at the gene ends were 3 bases for V and 6 bases for J; bases not matched to a gene: 10. Here the CDR3 reads CASSFMTGSSDGYTF. CDR3 in DNA: TGTGCCAGCAGCTTTATGACAGGGTCAAGCGATGGCTACACCTTC.

The chain employs TRBV28 and TRBJ2-7; 8 bases line up with TRBD2. Germline CDR1 and CDR2: MDHEN and SYDVKM. V lost 6 bases to trimming and J lost 3 bases; unmatched junction nucleotides: 10. This CDR3 has 15 residues. The CDR3 sequence: CASRGWDGRVYEQYF. CDR3 nucleotide sequence: TGTGCCAGCAGGGGCTGGGACGGGAGGGTCTACGAGCAGTACTTC.

The chain links TRBV6-1 to TRBJ2-1; a possible D gene is TRBD2 (6 bases). The germline V and J ends were trimmed by 6 bases and 7 bases, with 19 bases remaining between them. Germline V CDR1 and CDR2: MNHNS, SASEGT. CDR3 length equals 15 residues. This CDR3 is CASRRNAPGLNEQFF. In nucleotides, the CDR3 is TGTGCCAGCAGAAGAAATGCACCGGGACTTAATGAGCAGTTCTTC.

J is TRBJ2-7 and V is TRBV2, with 10 bases aligning to TRBD2. Germline loops: CDR1 SNHLY, CDR2 FYNNEI. V lost 3 bases, J lost 5 bases, and 10 bases stayed unmatched. The CDR3 length is 16 residues. The CDR3 is CASSDGLAGVAHEQYF. The CDR3 bases are TGTGCCAGCAGTGACGGGCTAGCGGGAGTGGCCCACGAGCAGTACTTC.

V is TRBV20-1 and J is TRBJ2-4; 10 bases agree with TRBD2. CDR1 is DFQATT, CDR2 SNEGSKA, per germline (reference sequence). The CDR3 runs to 21 residues. The V segment lost 3 bases and the J segment 0 bases; nucleotides outside the gene matches: 20. CDR3: CSASSRDSRTSGTLAKNIQYF. The CDR3 DNA reads TGCAGTGCTAGCTCCCGGGACAGCCGGACTAGCGGAACACTAGCCAAAAACATTCAGTACTTC.

The chain is built from TRBV24-1 and TRBJ1-5, with D perhaps matching TRBD1 (6 bases). The DNA end is more similar to TRBJ2-3, so the J call may be wrong. The length of the CDR3 is 16 residues. The germline V gene has CDR1 KGHDR and CDR2 SFDVKD. CDR3: CATSDCQGLSNQPQYF. The CDR3 DNA reads as TGTGCCACCAGTGATTGTCAGGGGTTGAGCAATCAGCCCCAGTATTTT.

The rearrangement uses TRBV20-1 and TRBJ2-7; D possibly matches TRBD1 or TRBD2 (5 bases each). V was pared by 1 base and J by 1 base, with 17 bases between. Germline V CDR1 and CDR2: DFQATT, SNEGSKA (reference sequence). The CDR3 runs to 16 residues. The CDR3 DNA follows: TGCAGTGCTAGAGCCAGTCCCGGGACCGAATCCTACGAGCAGTACTTC. This translates into CSARASPGTESYEQYF.

The V gene is TRBV24-1, the J gene TRBJ2-5; D may be TRBD1 or TRBD2 (5 bases each). There are 13 residues in the CDR3. Trimming took 5 bases from V and 5 from J, leaving 11 bases between them. The germline V gene encodes CDR1 KGHDR and CDR2 SFDVKD. The CDR3 reads CATSAPGTETQYF. Here the CDR3 DNA reads TGTGCCACCAGTGCTCCCGGGACGGAGACCCAGTACTTC.

This chain uses TRBV7-9 with TRBJ1-4; a weak D match, TRBD1 (5 bases). Per the germline V gene, CDR1 is SEHNR and CDR2 is FQNEAQ (reference sequence). V lost 5 bases, J lost 5 bases, and 12 bases lay in between. The CDR3 is 14 amino acids. The CDR3 sequence is CASSGSGSNEKLFF. The CDR3 bases are TGTGCCAGCAGCGGGTCAGGGTCAAATGAAAAACTGTTTTTT.

This clonotype showed up just once. This chain connects TRBV4-1 to TRBJ2-3; 12 bases are shared with TRBD2. The CDR3 runs 20 residues. V shed 4 bases and J 2 bases; nucleotides not matched to a gene: 16. CDR1 and CDR2 (germline): MGHRA, YSYEKL. CDR3 amino acids: CASSPLYAASGRGVTDTQYF. As DNA, the CDR3 is TGCGCCAGCAGCCCCCTATACGCGGCTAGCGGGAGGGGGGTCACAGATACGCAGTATTTT.

The V call is TRBV5-6, the J call TRBJ1-1, with a tentative D call TRBD1 (6 bases). The V end was cut by 6 bases, the J end by 0 bases, with 9 bases between. The CDR3 sequence is 13 residues long. CDR1 and CDR2 from the germline V gene are SGHDT and YYEEEE. The CDR3 sequence: CASTYRVNTEAFF. CDR3 nucleotide sequence: TGTGCCAGCACCTACAGGGTGAACACTGAAGCTTTCTTT. Combining the CDR3 with reference TRBV5-6 and TRBJ1-1 gives the whole variable domain DAGVTQSPTHLIKTRGQQVTLRCSPKSGHDTVSWYQQALGQGPQFIFQYYEEEERQRGNFPDRFSGHQFPNYSSELNVNALLLGDSALYLCASTYRVNTEAFFGQGTRLTVV.

This clonotype was counted between two and nine times. This rearrangement joins TRBV20-1 to TRBJ2-1; 7 bases fit TRBD1. The CDR3 has 13 residues. Germline V lookup: CDR1 DFQATT, CDR2 SNEGSKA (reference sequence). CDR3: CRTDSGQLEEQFF. The DNA of the CDR3 is TGCAGAACGGACTCGGGACAGCTCGAGGAGCAGTTCTTC.

The count of this clonotype is one. The J gene is TRBJ2-7, the V gene TRBV7-9; 9 bases match TRBD2. This CDR3 is built from 16 residues. Germline-derived CDR1 and CDR2 are SEHNR and FQNEAQ (reference sequence). J gave up 0 bases and V 5 bases, and 8 bases lay outside the gene matches. For the CDR3, the DNA is TGTGCCAGCAGCCCCTATGGCGGGAGGGCCTCCTACGAGCAGTACTTC. It specifies CASSPYGGRASYEQYF.

This rearrangement joins TRBV20-1 to TRBJ2-3; TRBD2 matches 11 bases. V shed 3 bases and J 2 bases; nucleotides not matched to a gene: 4. Germline CDR1 DFQATT, CDR2 SNEGSKA (reference sequence). CDR3 length equals 15 residues. CDR3 residues: CSASLLAGVTDTQYF. DNA of the CDR3: TGCAGTGCTAGTTTACTAGCGGGAGTCACAGATACGCAGTATTTT.

This clonotype was counted between two and nine times. The V and J genes are TRBV7-8 and TRBJ2-1; D gene ambiguous. CDR1 SGHVS and CDR2 FQNEAQ come from the germline V gene. The CDR3 sequence is 17 residues long. V lost 1 base and J lost 2, with 15 bases in between. The CDR3 DNA reads as TGTGCCAGCAGCTTAGTAGTGTCCCACCTAACCTACAATGAGCAGTTCTTC. This translates into CASSLVVSHLTYNEQFF. The whole variable domain, filled in from reference TRBV7-8 and TRBJ2-1, reads GAGVSQSPRYKVAKRGQDVALRCDPISGHVSLFWYQQALGQGPEFLTYFQNEAQLDKSGLPSDRFFAERPEGSVSTLKIQRTQQEDSAVYLCASSLVVSHLTYNEQFFGPGTRLTVL.

J is TRBJ2-1 and V is TRBV5-1, with 9 nucleotides matching TRBD1. CDR1 and CDR2 (germline): SGHRS, YFSETQ. V lost 4 bases to trimming and J lost 5 bases; unmatched junction nucleotides: 7. CDR3 length: 15 amino acids. As DNA, the CDR3 is TGCGCCAGCAGCCCGGGGACAGGGTTAAACAATGAGCAGTTCTTC. It specifies CASSPGTGLNNEQFF.

This chain uses TRBV29-1 with TRBJ2-7; 10 positions agree with TRBD1. Germline lookup yields CDR1 SQVTM and CDR2 ANQGSEA. CDR3 length equals 14 residues. The V segment lost 6 bases and the J segment 2 bases; nucleotides outside the gene matches: 7. The chain's CDR3 is CSVGDRGPPYEQYF. DNA of the CDR3: TGCAGCGTGGGAGACAGGGGGCCGCCCTACGAGCAGTACTTC.

This clonotype appeared a few times. CDR3 sequence: CSATRGDLNQPQHF. The DNA for the CDR3 is TGCAGTGCTACCCGAGGGGACCTCAATCAGCCCCAGCATTTT. This chain connects TRBV20-1 to TRBJ1-5, with TRBD1 as a possible D gene (5 bases). The V gene's germline CDR1 is DFQATT and CDR2 SNEGSKA (reference sequence). CDR3 length: 14 amino acids. V dropped 4 bases and J dropped 3 bases, with 13 bases sitting between them.

The CDR3 bases are TGTGCCATCAGTGAAGCGGGAGGGCCTCTGAATACGCAGTATTTT. It encodes CAISEAGGPLNTQYF. The V gene is TRBV10-3, the J gene TRBJ2-3; 10 bases are a match to TRBD2. Germline CDR1 is ENHRY and CDR2 is SYGVKD. The V and J ends lost 3 bases and 7 bases, in that order; junction bases with no gene match: 7. The CDR3 consists of 15 residues.

The rearrangement joins TRBV6-5 to TRBJ1-1; 9 bases agree with TRBD1. The germline gives CDR1 MNHEY, CDR2 SVGAGI. V lost 6 bases, J lost 5 bases, and 7 bases stayed unmatched. The CDR3 is 14 residues long. The CDR3 DNA is TGTGCCAGCAGACCGACAGGGGGGATTACTGAAGCTTTCTTT. Its translation is CASRPTGGITEAFF.

V gene TRBV6-1 combines with J gene TRBJ1-3; D is undetermined. CDR1 MNHNS and CDR2 SASEGT come from the germline V gene. Trimming pared 5 bases from V and 3 bases from J, leaving 11 bases between. CDR3 size: 14 residues. The CDR3 here is CASSILGGGNTIYF. CDR3 in DNA: TGTGCCAGCAGTATACTCGGCGGTGGAAACACCATATATTTT.